This TCR beta chain was sequenced for a study of neurological immune-mediated disorders. With 10-nucleotide random UMIs, 5'RACE was used to make the cDNA. TCRdb re-called the 5' RACE reads through MiXCR, storing one row per CDR3 protein. The sample has 100,000 or so distinct CDR3 sequences, about 12% seen once; the top ten hold just under 5%. V lost 2 bases to trimming and J lost 4 bases; unmatched junction nucleotides: 8. The CDR3 sequence is 15 residues long. Germline V lookup: CDR1 DFQATT, CDR2 SNEGSKA (reference sequence). This clonotype occurred many times. Noted time point: longitudinal time-point 2.

The clonotype was recovered from a female donor with HTLV-1-associated myelopathy (HAM/TSP). This chain uses TRBV20-1 with TRBJ2-7; 10 bases line up with TRBD2. Material for sequencing was PBMCs. The CDR3 protein is CSARNPGLAKYEQYF. CDR3 nucleotide sequence: TGCAGTGCTAGAAATCCGGGACTAGCGAAATACGAGCAGTACTTC.